This TCR beta chain was obtained from a study of blood T cells in healthy people across ages. Points from the study as a whole: Fewer expanded clones and more diversity marked long-lived versus aged donors. Per million T cells, TCR beta diversity dropped roughly linearly as age increased.

A second roughly 6 to 11 cycle PCR used barcoded and J-beta primers. The authors tagged each cDNA molecule using a template-switch adaptor with 12 random nucleotides. Each CDR3 protein is one row after TCRdb ran MiXCR on the 5' RACE reads. Of about 1.1 million distinct CDR3 sequences listed, around two fifths are singletons. This CDR3 has 16 residues. The V end was cut by 6 bases, the J end by 0 bases, with 16 bases between. Germline values: CDR1 ENHRY, CDR2 SYGVKD. PBMCs, at least 6.5 million per sample, were isolated. A note on this clonotype: Its antigen is currently unknown.

Material: blood. The chain has TRBV10-3 and TRBJ2-3; a possible D gene is TRBD2 (7 bases). This clonotype was sampled from a man aged 18-30 years in good health. The CDR3 region is CAIRAGAAPSTDTQYF. CDR3 sequence (DNA): TGTGCCATCAGGGCGGGGGCGGCCCCTAGCACAGATACGCAGTATTTT.